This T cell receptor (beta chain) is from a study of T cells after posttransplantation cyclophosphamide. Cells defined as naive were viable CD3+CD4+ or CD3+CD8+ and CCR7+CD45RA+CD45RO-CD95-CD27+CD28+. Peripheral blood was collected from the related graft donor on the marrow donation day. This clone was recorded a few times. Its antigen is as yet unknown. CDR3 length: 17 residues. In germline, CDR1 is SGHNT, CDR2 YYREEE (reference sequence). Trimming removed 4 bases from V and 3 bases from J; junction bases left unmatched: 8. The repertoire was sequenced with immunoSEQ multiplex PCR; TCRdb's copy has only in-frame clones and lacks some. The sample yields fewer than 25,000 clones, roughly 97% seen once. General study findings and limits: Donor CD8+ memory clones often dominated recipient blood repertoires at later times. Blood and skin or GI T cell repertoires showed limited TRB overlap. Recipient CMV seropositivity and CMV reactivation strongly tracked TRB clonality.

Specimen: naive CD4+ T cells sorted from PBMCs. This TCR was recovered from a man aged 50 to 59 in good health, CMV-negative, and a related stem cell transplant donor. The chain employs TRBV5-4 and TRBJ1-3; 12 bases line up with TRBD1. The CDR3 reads CASSRGQGALFGNTIYF. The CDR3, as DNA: TGTGCCAGCAGCAGGGGACAGGGGGCGTTATTTGGAAACACCATATATTTT. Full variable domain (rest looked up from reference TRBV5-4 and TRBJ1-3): ETGVTQSPTHLIKTRGQQVTLRCSSQSGHNTVSWYQQALGQGPQFIFQYYREEENGRGNFPPRFSGLQFPNYSSELNVNALELDDSALYLCASSRGQGALFGNTIYFGEGSWLTVV.